This T cell receptor (beta chain) was captured in a study of blood T cells in healthy people across ages. General study findings and limits: Donor CMV status, an unknown factor, possibly confounded changes in expanded clonotypes. While age rose, TCR beta diversity per million T cells dropped in a roughly linear way. Underestimates were what the diversity estimates from one million T cells were considered to be.

With regard to this clonotype: The antigen is not known.

Trimming removed 4 bases from V and 6 bases from J; junction bases left unmatched: 7. This CDR3 spans 15 amino acids. The germline CDR1 and CDR2 sequences are SGDLS and YYNGEE. Total RNA, at least 5 micrograms per sample, was extracted from PBMCs. Primed by a sample-barcoded 5' primer and a J-beta primer mix, a second PCR proceeded for 7 to 11 cycles. TCRdb passed the 5' RACE reads through MiXCR, listing each CDR3 protein once. Of some 710,000 distinct CDR3 sequences listed, about 46% are singletons. J is TRBJ2-7 and V is TRBV9; TRBD2 matches at 13 bases. This receptor was taken from an older man in good health. Sequenced sample: blood. CDR3 in amino acids: CASSPGRTSGSEQYF. CDR3 nucleotides: TGTGCCAGCAGCCCTGGCCGGACTAGCGGGAGCGAGCAGTACTTC.